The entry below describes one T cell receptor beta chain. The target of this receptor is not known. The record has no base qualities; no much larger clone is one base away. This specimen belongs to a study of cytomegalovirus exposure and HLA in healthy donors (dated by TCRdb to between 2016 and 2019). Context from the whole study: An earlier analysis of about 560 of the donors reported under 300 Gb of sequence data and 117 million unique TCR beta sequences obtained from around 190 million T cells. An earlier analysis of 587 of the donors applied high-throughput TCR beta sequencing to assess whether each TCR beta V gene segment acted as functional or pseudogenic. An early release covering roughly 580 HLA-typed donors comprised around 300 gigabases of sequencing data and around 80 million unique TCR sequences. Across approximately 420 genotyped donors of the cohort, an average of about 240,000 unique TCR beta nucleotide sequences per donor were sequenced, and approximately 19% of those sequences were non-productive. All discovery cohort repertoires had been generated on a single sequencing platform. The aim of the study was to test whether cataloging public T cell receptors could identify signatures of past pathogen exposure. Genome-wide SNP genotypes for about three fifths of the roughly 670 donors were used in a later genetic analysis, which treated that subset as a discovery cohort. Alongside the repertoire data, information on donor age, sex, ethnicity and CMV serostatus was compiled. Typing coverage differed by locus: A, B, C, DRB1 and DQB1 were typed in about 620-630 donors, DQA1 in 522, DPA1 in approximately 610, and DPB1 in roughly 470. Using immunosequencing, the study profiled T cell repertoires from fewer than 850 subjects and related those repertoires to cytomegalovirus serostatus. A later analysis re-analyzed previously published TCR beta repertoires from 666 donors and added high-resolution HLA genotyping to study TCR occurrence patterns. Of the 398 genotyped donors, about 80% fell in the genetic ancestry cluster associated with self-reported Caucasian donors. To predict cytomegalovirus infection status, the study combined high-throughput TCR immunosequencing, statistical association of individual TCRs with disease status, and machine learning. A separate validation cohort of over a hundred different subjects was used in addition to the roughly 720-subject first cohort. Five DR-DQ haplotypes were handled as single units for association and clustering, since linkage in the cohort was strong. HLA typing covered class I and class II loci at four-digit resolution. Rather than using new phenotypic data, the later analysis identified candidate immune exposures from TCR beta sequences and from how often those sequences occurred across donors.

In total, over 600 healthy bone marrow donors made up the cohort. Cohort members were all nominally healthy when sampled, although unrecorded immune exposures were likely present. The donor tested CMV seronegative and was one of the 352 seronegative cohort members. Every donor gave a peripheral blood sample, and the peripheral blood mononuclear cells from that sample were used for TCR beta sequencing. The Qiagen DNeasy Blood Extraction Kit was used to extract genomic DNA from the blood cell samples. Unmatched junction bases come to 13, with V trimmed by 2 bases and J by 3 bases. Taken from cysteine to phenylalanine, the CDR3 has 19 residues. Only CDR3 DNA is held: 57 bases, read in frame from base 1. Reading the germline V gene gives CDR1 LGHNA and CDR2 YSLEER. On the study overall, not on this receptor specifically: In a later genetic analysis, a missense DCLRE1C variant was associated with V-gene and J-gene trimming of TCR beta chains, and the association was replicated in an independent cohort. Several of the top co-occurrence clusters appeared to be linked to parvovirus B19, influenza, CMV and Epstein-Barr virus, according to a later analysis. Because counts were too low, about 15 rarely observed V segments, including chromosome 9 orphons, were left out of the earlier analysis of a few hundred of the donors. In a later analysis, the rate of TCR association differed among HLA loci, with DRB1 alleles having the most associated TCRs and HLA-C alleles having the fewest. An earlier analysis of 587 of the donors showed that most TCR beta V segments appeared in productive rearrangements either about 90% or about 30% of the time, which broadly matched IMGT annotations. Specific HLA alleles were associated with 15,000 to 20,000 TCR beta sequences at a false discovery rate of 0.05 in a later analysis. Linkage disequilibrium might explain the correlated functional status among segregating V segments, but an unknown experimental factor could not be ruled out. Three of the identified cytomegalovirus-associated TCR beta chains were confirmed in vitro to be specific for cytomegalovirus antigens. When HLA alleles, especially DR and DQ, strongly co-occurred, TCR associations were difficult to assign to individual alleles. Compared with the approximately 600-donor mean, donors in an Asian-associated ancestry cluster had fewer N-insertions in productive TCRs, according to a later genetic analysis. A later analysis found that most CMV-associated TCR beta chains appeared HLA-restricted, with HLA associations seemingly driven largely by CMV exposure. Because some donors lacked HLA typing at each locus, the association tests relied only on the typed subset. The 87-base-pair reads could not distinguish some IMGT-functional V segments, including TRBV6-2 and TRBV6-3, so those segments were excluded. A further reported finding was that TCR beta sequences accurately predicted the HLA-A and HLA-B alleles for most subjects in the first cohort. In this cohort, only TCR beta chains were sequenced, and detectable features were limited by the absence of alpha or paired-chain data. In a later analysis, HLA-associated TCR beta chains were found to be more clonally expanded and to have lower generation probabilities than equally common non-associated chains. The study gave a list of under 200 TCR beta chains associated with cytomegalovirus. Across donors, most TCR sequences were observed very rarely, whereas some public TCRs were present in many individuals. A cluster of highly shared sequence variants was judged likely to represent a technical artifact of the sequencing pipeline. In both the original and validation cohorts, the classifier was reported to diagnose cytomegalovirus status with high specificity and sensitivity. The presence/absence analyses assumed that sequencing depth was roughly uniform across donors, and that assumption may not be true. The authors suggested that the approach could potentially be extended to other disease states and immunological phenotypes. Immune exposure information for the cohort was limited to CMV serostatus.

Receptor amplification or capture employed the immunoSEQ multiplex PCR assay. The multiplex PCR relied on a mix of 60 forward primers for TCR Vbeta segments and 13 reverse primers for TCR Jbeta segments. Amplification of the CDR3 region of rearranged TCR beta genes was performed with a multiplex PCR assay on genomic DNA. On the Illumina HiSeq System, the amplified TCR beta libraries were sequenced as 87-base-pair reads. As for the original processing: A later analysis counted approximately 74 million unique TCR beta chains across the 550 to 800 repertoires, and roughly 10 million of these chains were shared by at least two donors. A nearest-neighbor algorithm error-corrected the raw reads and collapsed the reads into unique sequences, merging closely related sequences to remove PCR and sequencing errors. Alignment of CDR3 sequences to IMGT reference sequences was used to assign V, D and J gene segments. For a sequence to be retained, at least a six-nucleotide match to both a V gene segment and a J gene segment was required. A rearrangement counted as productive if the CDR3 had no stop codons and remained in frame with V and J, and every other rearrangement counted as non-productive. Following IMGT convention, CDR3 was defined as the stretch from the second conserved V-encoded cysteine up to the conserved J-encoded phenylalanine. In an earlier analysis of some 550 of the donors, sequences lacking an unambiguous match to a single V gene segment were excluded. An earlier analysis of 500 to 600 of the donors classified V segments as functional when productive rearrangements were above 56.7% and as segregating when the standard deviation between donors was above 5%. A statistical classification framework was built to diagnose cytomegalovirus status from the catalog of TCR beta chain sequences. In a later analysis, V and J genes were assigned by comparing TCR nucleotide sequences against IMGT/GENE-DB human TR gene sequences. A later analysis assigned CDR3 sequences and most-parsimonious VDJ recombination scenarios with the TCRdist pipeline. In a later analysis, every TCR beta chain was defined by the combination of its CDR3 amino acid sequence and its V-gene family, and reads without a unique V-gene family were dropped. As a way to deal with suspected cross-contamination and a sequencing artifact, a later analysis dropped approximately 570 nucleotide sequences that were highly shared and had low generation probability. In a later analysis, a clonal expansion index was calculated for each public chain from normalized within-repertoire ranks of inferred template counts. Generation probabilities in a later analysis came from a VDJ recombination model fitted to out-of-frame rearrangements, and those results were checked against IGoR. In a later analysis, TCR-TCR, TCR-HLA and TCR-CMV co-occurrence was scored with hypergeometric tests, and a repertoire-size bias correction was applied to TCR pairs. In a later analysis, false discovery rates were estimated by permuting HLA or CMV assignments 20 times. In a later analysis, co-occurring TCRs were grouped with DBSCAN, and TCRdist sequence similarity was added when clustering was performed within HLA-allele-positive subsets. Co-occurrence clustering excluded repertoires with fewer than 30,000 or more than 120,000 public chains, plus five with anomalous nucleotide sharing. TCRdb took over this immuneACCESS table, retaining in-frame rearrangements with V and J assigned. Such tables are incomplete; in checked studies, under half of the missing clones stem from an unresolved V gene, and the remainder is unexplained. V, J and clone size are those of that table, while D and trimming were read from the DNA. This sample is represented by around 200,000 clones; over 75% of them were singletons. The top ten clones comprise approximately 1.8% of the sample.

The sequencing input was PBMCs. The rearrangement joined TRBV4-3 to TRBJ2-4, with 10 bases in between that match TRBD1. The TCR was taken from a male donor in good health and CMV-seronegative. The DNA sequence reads TGCGCCAGCAGCCAACTTACCCCCGGGACAGGGGAGGTCAAAAACATTCAGTACTTC. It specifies CASSQLTPGTGEVKNIQYF.